This record looks at one T cell receptor beta chain sequence and its context. The trim removed 5 bases at V and 0 bases at J, leaving 3 bases unmatched. The CDR3 is 14 residues long. Per germline, CDR1 LNHDA and CDR2 SQIVND (reference sequence). These data belong to a study of blood T cell repertoires in COVID-19. Study background: The cDNA or gDNA used as material had been derived from T cells, B-cell-depleted T cells, or PBMCs.

Ages ranged from about 18 to 89 years, with residence in under 25 US areas. Clinical history reported by participants formed the basis on which cohorts were assigned. Method: immunoSEQ multiplex PCR; TCRdb's copy keeps in-frame clones and lacks some. This sample has approximately 230,000 clones; around nine tenths occur once, and the top ten carry 4.1%. The sample comprised PBMCs or T cells enriched from blood (not recorded which). This TCR was recovered from a woman in her twenties or thirties who had recovered from COVID-19. This chain links TRBV19 with TRBJ1-2; 7 bases line up with TRBD1. CDR3 sequence (DNA): TGTGCCAGTAGTGGGGACAGTCCTAACTATGGCTACACCTTC. Its translation is CASSGDSPNYGYTF.